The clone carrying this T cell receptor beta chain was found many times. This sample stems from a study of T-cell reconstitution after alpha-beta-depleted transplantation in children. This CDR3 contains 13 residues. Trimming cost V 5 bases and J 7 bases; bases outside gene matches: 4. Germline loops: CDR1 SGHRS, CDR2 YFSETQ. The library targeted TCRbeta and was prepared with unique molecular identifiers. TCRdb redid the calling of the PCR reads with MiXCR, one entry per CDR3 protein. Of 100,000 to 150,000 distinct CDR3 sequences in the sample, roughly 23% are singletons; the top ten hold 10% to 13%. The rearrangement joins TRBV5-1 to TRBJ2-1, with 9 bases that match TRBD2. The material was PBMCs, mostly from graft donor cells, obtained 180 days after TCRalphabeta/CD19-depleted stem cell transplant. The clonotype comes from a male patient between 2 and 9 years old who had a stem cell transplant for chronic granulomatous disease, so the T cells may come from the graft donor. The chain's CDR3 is CASSPAGGNEQFF. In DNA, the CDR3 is TGCGCCAGCAGTCCGGCGGGAGGGAATGAGCAGTTCTTC.